These 12 T cell receptor beta chains came from one sample sequenced in a study of neurological immune-mediated disorders. One entry per CDR3 protein results from TCRdb running MiXCR on the 5' RACE reads. The sample shows 50,000 to 55,000 distinct CDR3 sequences, about 9.4% of them seen only once. Sequenced: PBMCs. These receptors were taken from a man in his 70s with HTLV-1-associated myelopathy (HAM/TSP).

This clonotype was observed at least ten times. The rearrangement uses TRBV7-8 and TRBJ1-6; D unresolved. The CDR3 sequence is 13 residues long. Between the trimmed V and J ends, which lost 3 bases and 9 bases, there was a span of 9 bases. CDR1 SGHVS and CDR2 FQNEAQ come from the germline V gene. CDR3 bases: TGTGCCAGCAGCTTTGGTCGGGGTTCACCCCTCCACTTT. As protein: CASSFGRGSPLHF.

This clonotype has more than one count but fewer than ten. The chain combines TRBV6-2 or TRBV6-3 with TRBJ2-7; 9 bases align to TRBD2. The germline V gene encodes CDR1 MNHEY and CDR2 SVGEGT. The CDR3 is 14 amino acids. Trimming cost V 4 bases and J 2 bases; bases outside gene matches: 3. The CDR3 DNA reads as TGTGCCAGCAGTTTGACTAGCGGAGCCTACGAGCAGTACTTC. Translating gives CASSLTSGAYEQYF.

In this sample, this clonotype turned up many times. The genes are TRBV15 and TRBJ2-1, with D possibly TRBD2 on 6 matching bases. V was pared by 3 bases and J by 6 bases, with 12 bases between. CDR3 length equals 14 residues. The germline gives CDR1 LNHNV, CDR2 YYDKDF (reference sequence). The CDR3 sequence is CATSRGGARNEQFF. CDR3 DNA: TGTGCCACCAGCAGGGGCGGGGCCCGCAATGAGCAGTTCTTC.

This clonotype has a count of ten or more. This chain connects TRBV7-2 to TRBJ2-1; TRBD2 matches at 8 bases. This CDR3 is built from 15 residues. Germline-derived CDR1 and CDR2 are SGHTA and FQGNSA. V lost 2 bases to trimming and J lost 3 bases; unmatched junction nucleotides: 3. The CDR3 here is CASSLTSGLYNEQFF. DNA for the CDR3: TGTGCCAGCAGCTTAACTAGCGGTCTCTACAATGAGCAGTTCTTC.

As regards this clonotype: Just one base apart from a much larger clone, this may be a read error. The gene calls are TRBV10-3 and TRBJ1-1, with TRBD1 matching 8 bases. Looked up from germline, CDR1 is ENHRY and CDR2 is SYGVKD. The CDR3 extends over 13 amino acids. The DNA for the CDR3 is TGTGTCATCAAGACAGGGGTGAACACTGAAGCTTTCTTT. Translated, it gives CVIKTGVNTEAFF.

This clonotype was detected ten times or more. This sequence joins TRBV5-1 and TRBJ2-1; D uncertain. The CDR3 sequence is 14 residues long. V lost 9 bases to trimming and J lost 4 bases, with 17 bases between them. Germline V lookup: CDR1 SGHRS, CDR2 YFSETQ. CDR3 sequence: CATHRLPGYNEQFF. The CDR3 DNA sequence: TGCGCCACCCATAGACTGCCAGGTTACAATGAGCAGTTCTTC.

The table lists this clonotype with many counts. This rearrangement joins TRBV6-5 to TRBJ2-3, with 7 bases aligning to TRBD2. This CDR3 comprises 13 residues. The germline CDR1 and CDR2 sequences are MNHEY and SVGAGI. V was pared by 2 bases and J by 8 bases, with 4 bases of the junction left unmatched. The CDR3 region is CASSYPGGGTQYF. CDR3 DNA: TGTGCCAGCAGTTACCCGGGGGGTGGTACGCAGTATTTT.

This clonotype was counted at least ten times. The gene calls are TRBV6-6 and TRBJ1-5, with 7 bases matching TRBD1. Trimming at V came to 2 bases and at J to 5 bases, leaving 6 bases not matched to a gene. Germline values: CDR1 MNHNY, CDR2 SVGAGI (reference sequence). The CDR3 consists of 15 residues. The CDR3 bases are TGTGCCAGCAGTTACAGACAGGGTGGCGATCAGCCCCAGCATTTT. This codes for CASSYRQGGDQPQHF.

This clonotype was picked up many times. This rearrangement joins TRBV7-2 to TRBJ2-5; 10 bases agree with TRBD2. Germline CDR1 SGHTA, CDR2 FQGNSA. CDR3 length: 16 amino acids. Losses at the gene ends were 5 bases for V and 4 bases for J; bases not matched to a gene: 10. The chain's CDR3 is CASSLRARLAGETQYF. The CDR3 DNA reads as TGTGCCAGCAGCCTAAGAGCCAGACTAGCGGGAGAGACCCAGTACTTC.

By frequency in the sample, this clonotype is medium-sized. The CDR3 protein is CASRPDSLSNLRGYEQYF. CDR3 bases: TGCGCCAGCAGACCGGACAGCCTCTCTAATCTCAGGGGCTACGAGCAGTACTTC. The rearrangement uses TRBV5-1 and TRBJ2-7, with D tentatively TRBD1 (6 bases). Trimming pared 5 bases from V and 3 bases from J, leaving 27 bases between. This CDR3 contains 18 residues. Germline CDR1 is SGHRS and CDR2 is YFSETQ.

This clonotype occurred many times. The chain is built from TRBV28 and TRBJ2-5; TRBD2 aligns across 7 bases. With V trimmed by 3 bases and J by 5 bases, 12 bases remained unmatched. The CDR3 has 16 residues. Germline loops: CDR1 MDHEN, CDR2 SYDVKM. CDR3 DNA: TGTGCCAGCAGTTTTTCGGTTGGGGAGGGCCGCGAGACCCAGTACTTC. Translation: CASSFSVGEGRETQYF.

This clonotype was recorded at least ten times. Here the CDR3 reads CASSQGWEGYEQYF. In DNA, the CDR3 is TGCGCCAGCAGCCAAGGGTGGGAGGGCTACGAGCAGTACTTC. J is TRBJ2-7 and V is TRBV4-3; 7 nucleotides agree with TRBD2. The CDR3 extends over 14 amino acids. Germline V gene sequence: CDR1 LGHNA, CDR2 YSLEER. V gave up 1 base and J gave up 3 bases; unmatched junction bases: 3.